This is a list of T cell receptor beta chains from one sample in a study of T cell repertoires in cytomegalovirus infection. TCRdb re-called the reads through MiXCR, storing one row per CDR3 protein. The sample includes around 710,000 distinct CDR3 sequences, about 29% of them seen just once. Antigens of these TCRs are unknown. Sequencing was performed on cultured CD8+ T cells from PBMCs, taken from culture after CMV antigen stimulation. The receptors come from a human donor in good health (CMV status not recorded). Some clones in this sample may be carry-over from other donors' samples. The CDR3 runs from the conserved cysteine through the conserved F or W. A D gene is named only where the DNA matches it firmly. The listing skips clone size in some rows; elsewhere it reads once, few, many or a size class.

CDR3nt: TGCGCCAGCAGCCCCCGGGGGAGGGGGGTACAGGACAATGAGCAGTTCTTC; CDR3aa: CASSPRGRGVQDNEQFF; v_gene: TRBV4-1; d_gene: -; j_gene: TRBJ2-1; abundance: -
CDR3nt: TGCGCCAGCAGCCAAGAGAGGACTAGCGGGTGGAATGAGCAGTTCTTC; CDR3aa: CASSQERTSGWNEQFF; v_gene: TRBV4-1; d_gene: TRBD2; j_gene: TRBJ2-1; abundance: many
CDR3nt: TGTGCCAGCAGTTCTTTTACAGGCAGCTCCTACAATGAGCAGTTCTTC; CDR3aa: CASSSFTGSSYNEQFF; v_gene: TRBV6-1; d_gene: -; j_gene: TRBJ2-1; abundance: -
CDR3nt: TGCGCCAGCAGTGAATACCGGGGCTACGAGCAGTACTTC; CDR3aa: CASSEYRGYEQYF; v_gene: TRBV10-1; d_gene: -; j_gene: TRBJ2-7; abundance: -
CDR3nt: TGTGCCAGCAGTTCGAGGGACCTATTAAATGAAAAACTGTTTTTT; CDR3aa: CASSSRDLLNEKLFF; v_gene: TRBV6-6; d_gene: -; j_gene: TRBJ1-4; abundance: few
CDR3nt: TGTGCCAGCAGCGTTGGGACAGCTAGCACAGATACGCAGTATTTT; CDR3aa: CASSVGTASTDTQYF; v_gene: TRBV9; d_gene: TRBD1; j_gene: TRBJ2-3; abundance: -
CDR3nt: TGTGCCAGCAGTTACCCTAGTACTAGCGGGGGGGCCAAGAGGGATGAGCAGTTCTTC; CDR3aa: CASSYPSTSGGAKRDEQFF; v_gene: TRBV6-2/TRBV6-3; d_gene: TRBD2; j_gene: TRBJ2-1; abundance: few
CDR3nt: TGTGCCAGCAGCTTAGGGAGGATAGCGGAGCAGTTCTTC; CDR3aa: CASSLGRIAEQFF; v_gene: TRBV7-9; d_gene: -; j_gene: TRBJ2-1; abundance: -
CDR3nt: TGTGCCAGCAGCGGCCGGGACAGGGGGAACAATGAGCAGTTCTTC; CDR3aa: CASSGRDRGNNEQFF; v_gene: TRBV12-3/TRBV12-4; d_gene: TRBD1; j_gene: TRBJ2-1; abundance: -
CDR3nt: TGTGCCAGCAGCTTCACTAACGGTGAAACAGATACGCAGTATTTT; CDR3aa: CASSFTNGETDTQYF; v_gene: TRBV7-2; d_gene: -; j_gene: TRBJ2-3; abundance: many
CDR3nt: TGTGCCAGCAGTGATCAGGGCTCCGTCACCTCCTACAATGAGCAGTTCTTC; CDR3aa: CASSDQGSVTSYNEQFF; v_gene: TRBV2; d_gene: -; j_gene: TRBJ2-1; abundance: few
CDR3nt: TGTGCCAGCAGGACAGCAGTGACCTACAATGAGCAGTTCTTC; CDR3aa: CASRTAVTYNEQFF; v_gene: TRBV6-2/TRBV6-3; d_gene: -; j_gene: TRBJ2-1; abundance: few
CDR3nt: TGTGCCAGCAGTTACCGGACAGTTTCTGAAGCTTTCTTT; CDR3aa: CASSYRTVSEAFF; v_gene: TRBV6-5; d_gene: -; j_gene: TRBJ1-1; abundance: -
CDR3nt: TGTGCCAGCAGCTTACCAGGATCCCTCGACTATGGCTACACCTTC; CDR3aa: CASSLPGSLDYGYTF; v_gene: TRBV7-9; d_gene: -; j_gene: TRBJ1-2; abundance: -
CDR3nt: TGTGCCAGCAGGGGGCGGGGGGGCCCGCCGGAGACCCAGTACTTC; CDR3aa: CASRGRGGPPETQYF; v_gene: TRBV7-3; d_gene: TRBD2; j_gene: TRBJ2-5; abundance: -
CDR3nt: TGTGCCAGCAGCCGGGACAGGGGTAGCGGTGGAAACACCATATATTTT; CDR3aa: CASSRDRGSGGNTIYF; v_gene: TRBV6-1; d_gene: TRBD1; j_gene: TRBJ1-3; abundance: -
CDR3nt: TGTGCCAGCAGTTTATCTGCCTATAGCACAGATACGCAGTATTTT; CDR3aa: CASSLSAYSTDTQYF; v_gene: TRBV27; d_gene: -; j_gene: TRBJ2-3; abundance: -
CDR3nt: TGTGCCAGCAGTTTATTGGATAAACAGGGTACTCTCCGACGGAACTATGGCTACACCTTC; CDR3aa: CASSLLDKQGTLRRNYGYTF; v_gene: TRBV27; d_gene: -; j_gene: TRBJ1-2; abundance: -
CDR3nt: TGTGCCAGCAGGGCACTAGCGGGGGTTCACAATGAGCAGTTCTTC; CDR3aa: CASRALAGVHNEQFF; v_gene: TRBV7-9; d_gene: TRBD2; j_gene: TRBJ2-1; abundance: few
CDR3nt: TGTGCCAGCAGCTTAGATTACGCAAACACCGGGGAGCTGTTTTTT; CDR3aa: CASSLDYANTGELFF; v_gene: TRBV7-4; d_gene: -; j_gene: TRBJ2-2; abundance: -